The rows below give T cell receptor beta chains drawn from one sample of a study of a mutant IDH1 vaccine in newly diagnosed glioma. For these receptors, no antigen is known. Measured with immunoSEQ multiplex PCR; TCRdb has only the in-frame clones, and not every one. Here the sample spans 60,000 or so clones, around 89% being singletons. The sequencing used PBMCs, collected from a glioma patient whose treatment included an IDH1 peptide vaccine. The receptors originated from a woman aged 40 to 49 with glioma. Both conserved end residues are part of each CDR3. The D gene is left open where the match is weak. The size of a clone is reported for some rows only, either as once, few or many, or as a class for expanded clones.

clone size	V gene	J gene	D gene	CDR3 protein	CDR3 DNA
NA	TRBV2	TRBJ2-7	NA	CASKRSAGYEQYF	TGTGCCAGCAAGAGGTCTGCCGGCTACGAGCAGTACTTC
NA	TRBV2	TRBJ2-2	TRBD2	CASSEEGLATGELFF	TGTGCCAGCAGTGAAGAGGGACTAGCAACCGGGGAGCTGTTTTTT
NA	TRBV25-1	TRBJ1-1	NA	CASRRGENTEAFF	TGTGCCAGCAGGCGGGGAGAGAACACTGAAGCTTTCTTT
NA	TRBV7-8	TRBJ1-5	NA	CASSYSINQPQHF	TGTGCCAGCAGCTACAGTATCAATCAGCCCCAGCATTTT
NA	TRBV7-8	TRBJ2-5	NA	CASSFRVRLETQYF	TGTGCCAGCAGCTTTAGGGTGCGACTAGAGACCCAGTACTTC
NA	TRBV5-1	TRBJ2-1	NA	CASSSQALSSYNEQFF	TGCGCCAGCAGCTCCCAAGCGTTAAGCTCCTACAATGAGCAGTTCTTC
NA	TRBV4-3	TRBJ1-6	NA	CASSQDRTPLNSPLHF	TGCGCCAGCAGCCAAGATCGGACCCCTCTAAATTCACCCCTCCACTTT
NA	TRBV7-7	TRBJ2-7	TRBD1	CASSLDRGLEQYF	TGTGCTAGCAGCTTGGACAGGGGGCTCGAGCAGTACTTC
NA	TRBV6-5	TRBJ1-1	NA	CASNWRGLNTEAFF	TGTGCCAGCAACTGGCGGGGGTTGAACACTGAAGCTTTCTTT
once	TRBV7-9	TRBJ1-6	NA	CASTEGVSSPLHF	TGTGCCAGCACGGAGGGGGTCAGTTCACCCCTCCACTTT
NA	TRBV5-1	TRBJ2-7	NA	CASSLPAYEQYF	TGCGCCAGCAGCTTACCAGCTTACGAGCAGTACTTC
NA	TRBV2	TRBJ2-2	TRBD1	CASTPQGEGTGELFF	TGTGCCAGCACCCCCCAGGGGGAAGGCACCGGGGAGCTGTTTTTT
NA	TRBV19	TRBJ2-7	NA	CASSIKSGGSYEQYF	TGTGCCAGTAGTATTAAGTCAGGGGGGTCCTACGAGCAGTACTTC
NA	TRBV18	TRBJ2-4	TRBD2	CASSPSGTINIQYF	TGTGCCAGCTCACCATCCGGGACTATAAACATTCAGTACTTC
NA	TRBV7-9	TRBJ2-1	TRBD2	CASSPPWTSGYNEQFF	TGTGCCAGCAGCCCCCCTTGGACTAGCGGCTACAATGAGCAGTTCTTC
NA	TRBV14	TRBJ2-7	TRBD1	CASSAPGQGGEQYF	TGTGCCAGCAGCGCACCGGGACAGGGTGGTGAGCAGTACTTC
NA	TRBV7-2	TRBJ1-2	NA	CASSLVWGESTNNYGYTF	TGTGCCAGCAGCTTAGTCTGGGGGGAGTCGACAAATAACTATGGCTACACCTTC
NA	TRBV7-6	TRBJ1-1	NA	CASSPRRTKNTEAFF	TGTGCCAGCAGTCCAAGAAGGACAAAGAACACTGAAGCTTTCTTT
NA	TRBV28	TRBJ2-3	NA	CASSGGPADTQYF	TGTGCCAGCAGTGGGGGGCCAGCAGATACGCAGTATTTT
NA	TRBV11-2	TRBJ2-1	NA	CASSLGKAWLYEQFF	TGTGCCAGCAGCTTAGGTAAGGCCTGGCTCTATGAGCAGTTCTTC
NA	TRBV4-1	TRBJ2-7	NA	CASSQERRGRYEQYF	TGCGCCAGCAGCCAAGAACGCAGGGGCCGTTACGAGCAGTACTTC
NA	TRBV2	TRBJ1-2	TRBD1	CASRSQGGGYTF	TGTGCCAGCAGGTCCCAGGGGGGCGGCTACACCTTC
NA	TRBV28	TRBJ2-6	NA	CASSSPIVGSSGANVLTF	TGTGCCAGCAGTTCCCCCATCGTGGGATCCTCTGGGGCCAACGTCCTGACTTTC
medium-sized	TRBV27	TRBJ2-1	TRBD2	CASSYASGALFNEQFF	TGTGCCAGCAGTTACGCTAGCGGGGCCTTATTCAATGAGCAGTTCTTC
NA	TRBV6-5	TRBJ2-1	NA	CASTSTGGEQFF	TGTGCCAGCACTTCGACTGGCGGGGAGCAGTTCTTC
NA	TRBV29-1	TRBJ2-7	NA	CSARRVGGEQYF	TGCAGCGCCCGGAGGGTGGGTGGCGAGCAGTACTTC
NA	TRBV14	TRBJ1-1	TRBD1	CASSQDQGAMNTEAFF	TGTGCCAGCAGCCAAGATCAGGGGGCCATGAACACTGAAGCTTTCTTT
NA	TRBV4-1	TRBJ2-7	NA	CASSQNTGAYEQYF	TGCGCCAGCAGCCAAAACACGGGCGCCTACGAGCAGTACTTC
NA	TRBV11-2	TRBJ1-2	TRBD1	CASSPTRQGHYGYTF	TGTGCCAGCAGCCCTACTCGACAGGGGCACTATGGCTACACCTTC
few	TRBV4-1	TRBJ1-1	TRBD1	CASSRRTGIAEAFF	TGCGCCAGCAGCCGCCGGACAGGGATAGCTGAAGCTTTCTTT
once	TRBV7-8	TRBJ1-4	TRBD1	CASSDRAIDEKLFF	TGTGCCAGCAGTGACAGGGCGATTGATGAAAAACTGTTTTTT
NA	TRBV10-1	TRBJ2-5	TRBD2	CASSTGLAGRETQYF	TGCGCCAGCAGTACGGGACTAGCGGGAAGAGAGACCCAGTACTTC
NA	TRBV6-5	TRBJ2-7	TRBD1	CASSRGQGRYEQYF	TGTGCCAGCAGTCGGGGACAGGGTCGGTACGAGCAGTACTTC
once	TRBV5-6	TRBJ2-7	TRBD2	CASSSGGGAYEQYF	TGTGCCAGCAGCTCGGGCGGGGGGGCCTACGAGCAGTACTTC
few	TRBV6-1	TRBJ1-1	NA	CASSELQGLNTEAFF	TGTGCCAGCAGTGAGCTGCAGGGGTTGAACACTGAAGCTTTCTTT
NA	TRBV5-8	TRBJ1-1	TRBD1	CASSLQGGNTEAFF	TGTGCCAGCAGCTTGCAGGGGGGGAACACTGAAGCTTTCTTT
NA	TRBV7-2	TRBJ2-5	NA	CASKRGAEETQYF	TGTGCCAGCAAACGGGGGGCAGAGGAGACCCAGTACTTC
NA	TRBV11-2	TRBJ2-7	NA	CASSYGTGTYEQYF	TGTGCCAGCAGCTACGGGACTGGCACCTACGAGCAGTACTTC
NA	TRBV7-8	TRBJ1-1	NA	CASSLAADTEAFF	TGTGCCAGCAGCCTAGCGGCGGACACTGAAGCTTTCTTT
NA	TRBV5-1	TRBJ1-2	NA	CASSQSTGDLYGYTF	TGCGCCAGCAGCCAATCTACGGGGGACTTGTATGGCTACACCTTC
NA	TRBV29-1	TRBJ1-2	NA	CSGTDGYGYTF	TGCAGCGGGACAGACGGATATGGCTACACCTTC